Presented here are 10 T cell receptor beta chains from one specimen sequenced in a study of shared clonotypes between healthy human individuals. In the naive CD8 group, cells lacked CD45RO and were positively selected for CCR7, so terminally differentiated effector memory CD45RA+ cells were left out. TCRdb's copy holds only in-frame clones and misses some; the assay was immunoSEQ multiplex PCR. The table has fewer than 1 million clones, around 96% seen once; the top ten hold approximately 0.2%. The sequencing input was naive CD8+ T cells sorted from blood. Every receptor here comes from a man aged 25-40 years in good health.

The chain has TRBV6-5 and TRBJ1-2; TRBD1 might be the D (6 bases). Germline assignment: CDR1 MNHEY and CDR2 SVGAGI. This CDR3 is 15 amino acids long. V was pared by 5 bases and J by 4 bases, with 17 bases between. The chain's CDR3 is CASSTPGANSYGYTF. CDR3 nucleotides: TGTGCCAGCAGTACCCCGGGGGCAAATTCCTATGGCTACACCTTC.

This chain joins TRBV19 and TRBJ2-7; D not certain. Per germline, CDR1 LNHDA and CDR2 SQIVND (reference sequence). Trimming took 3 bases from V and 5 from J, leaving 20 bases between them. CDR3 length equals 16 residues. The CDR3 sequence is CASSIRASSRPDEQYF. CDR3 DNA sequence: TGTGCCAGTAGTATCCGGGCCTCGTCTAGACCAGACGAGCAGTACTTC.

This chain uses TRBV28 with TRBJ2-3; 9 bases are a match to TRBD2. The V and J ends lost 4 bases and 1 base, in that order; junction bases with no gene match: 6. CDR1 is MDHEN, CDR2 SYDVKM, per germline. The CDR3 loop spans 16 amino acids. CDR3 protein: CASSSIAGEGTDTQYF. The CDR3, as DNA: TGTGCCAGCAGTTCCATAGCGGGAGAGGGCACAGATACGCAGTATTTT.

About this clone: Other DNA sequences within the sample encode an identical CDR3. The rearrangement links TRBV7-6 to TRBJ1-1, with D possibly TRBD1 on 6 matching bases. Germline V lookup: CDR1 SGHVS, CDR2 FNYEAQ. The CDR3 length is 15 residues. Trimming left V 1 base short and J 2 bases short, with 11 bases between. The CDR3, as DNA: TGTGCCAGCAGCTTAGAAGCCGGGGGCAACACTGAAGCTTTCTTT. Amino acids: CASSLEAGGNTEAFF.

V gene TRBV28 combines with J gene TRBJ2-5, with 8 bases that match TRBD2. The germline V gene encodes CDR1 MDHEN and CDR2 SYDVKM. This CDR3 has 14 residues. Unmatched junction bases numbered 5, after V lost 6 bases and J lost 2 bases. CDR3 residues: CASSRTSGQETQYF. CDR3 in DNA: TGTGCCAGCAGCCGTACTAGCGGACAAGAGACCCAGTACTTC.

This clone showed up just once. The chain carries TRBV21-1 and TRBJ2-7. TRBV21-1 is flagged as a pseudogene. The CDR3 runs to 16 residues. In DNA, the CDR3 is TGTGCCAGCAGCAATCAGCACCCCAATCGTACCTACGAGCAGTACTTC. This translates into CASSNQHPNRTYEQYF.

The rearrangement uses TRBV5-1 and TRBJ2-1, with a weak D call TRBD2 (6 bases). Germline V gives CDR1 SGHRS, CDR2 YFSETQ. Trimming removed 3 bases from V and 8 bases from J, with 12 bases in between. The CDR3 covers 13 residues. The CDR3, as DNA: TGCGCCAGCAGCTACGGGACTGGCGATGAGCAGTTCTTC. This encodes CASSYGTGDEQFF. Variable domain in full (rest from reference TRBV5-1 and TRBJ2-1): KAGVTQTPRYLIKTRGQQVTLSCSPISGHRSVSWYQQTPGQGLQFLFEYFSETQRNKGNFPGRFSGRQFSNSRSEMNVSTLELGDSALYLCASSYGTGDEQFFGPGTRLTVL.

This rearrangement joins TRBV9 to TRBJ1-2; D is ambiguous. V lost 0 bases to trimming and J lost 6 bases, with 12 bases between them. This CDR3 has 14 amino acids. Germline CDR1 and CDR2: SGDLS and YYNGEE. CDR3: CASSVAAINDGYTF. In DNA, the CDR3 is TGTGCCAGCAGCGTAGCGGCCATAAATGATGGCTACACCTTC.

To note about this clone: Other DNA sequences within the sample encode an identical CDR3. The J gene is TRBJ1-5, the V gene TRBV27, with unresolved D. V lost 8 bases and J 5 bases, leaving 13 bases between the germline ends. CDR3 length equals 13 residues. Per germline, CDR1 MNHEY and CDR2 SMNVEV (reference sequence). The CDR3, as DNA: TGTGCCAGCTCCTACGGAGTGGATCAGCCCCAGCATTTT. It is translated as CASSYGVDQPQHF.

The CDR3 DNA follows: TGTGCCAGCAGCTTTCGACTAGCGGACTCCTACGAGCAGTACTTC. It codes for CASSFRLADSYEQYF. The V and J genes are TRBV5-5 and TRBJ2-7, with TRBD2 matching 9 bases. Germline CDR1 and CDR2: SGHKS and YYEKEE (reference sequence). V dropped 2 bases and J dropped 0; count of bases not matched to a gene: 3. The CDR3 totals 15 residues. Variable domain in full (rest from reference TRBV5-5 and TRBJ2-7): DAGVTQSPTHLIKTRGQQVTLRCSPISGHKSVSWYQQVLGQGPQFIFQYYEKEERGRGNFPDRFSARQFPNYSSELNVNALLLGDSALYLCASSFRLADSYEQYFGPGTRLTVT.